This T cell receptor (beta chain) came from a study of blood T cell repertoires in COVID-19 (TCRdb year 2020). Study-wide context: Samples from collaborators originated in the United States, Italy and Spain and spanned both the acute and convalescent phases of COVID-19. The material from the prospective study consisted of cDNA or gDNA derived from T cells, B-cell-depleted T cells, or PBMCs. The dataset comprised deeply sampled blood TCRbeta repertoires from subjects exposed to, actively infected with, or recovered from COVID-19. The repertoires were made available in a free public database intended to serve as a resource for research on the immune response to SARS-CoV-2. The samples were drawn from two sources: the first 160 participants of the ongoing ImmuneRACE study, and about 1,300 subjects contributed by 6 global collaborators. Nearly every sample came with metadata listing a de-identified subject ID, COVID-19 status, age in years and sex. Where available, HLA class I and class II types were taken from metadata supplied by the sample provider and were not determined by assay-based typing.

Remarks on this clone: Its target antigen remains unknown. No qualities accompany the bases; no much larger clone lies one base away.

Spanning cysteine to phenylalanine, the CDR3 consists of 16 amino acids. This entry keeps only the CDR3 DNA: 48 bases, framed from base 1. CDR1 and CDR2, per the germline V gene, are MNHEY and SVGEGT. The germline ends are 21 bases apart after V is trimmed by 2 bases and J by 8 bases. In the prospective study, participants were roughly 18 to 90 years old, resided in 24 geographic areas of the United States, and were enrolled through a virtual design. To assign participants to cohorts, the prospective study relied on clinical history that participants themselves reported in a screening survey and a study questionnaire. Recovered participants in ImmuneRACE Cohort 3 were defined as having two consecutive negative NP/OP PCR tests, clearance from a healthcare professional, or resolution of symptoms. Each participant in the prospective study had whole blood, serum and a nasopharyngeal or oropharyngeal swab collected by mobile phlebotomists. Prospective study participants could optionally give additional blood draws and questionnaires over an approximately 2-month period. Before DNA extraction, blood samples from the prospective study were shipped at room temperature or frozen.

General conclusions and limits of the study: Clinical and demographic metadata were provided uncurated, with the amount varying by source and participant.

TCRbeta CDR3 regions were amplified from genomic DNA by means of the immunoSEQ Assay, a bias-controlled multiplex PCR. The study's own analysis went as follows. The number of nucleated cells in each sample was estimated by amplification of reference gene primers within the assay. To quantify the absolute abundance of each unique TCRbeta CDR3 rearrangement, sequence reads were collapsed and filtered. Productive Simpson clonality was computed per sample as the square root of Simpson's diversity index over productive rearrangements. TCRdb holds this immuneACCESS table with in-frame rearrangements only. Some clones are missing; in checked studies, unresolved V genes explain under half, and the rest has no known cause. Clone size and V and J calls were adopted from that table, with D and trimming inferred from the DNA. The sample table lists 450,000 to 500,000 clones, about nine tenths of them with a count of one. Roughly 0.7% of the sample lies in the top ten.

This sequence uses TRBV6-2 or TRBV6-3 and TRBJ1-2, with the D gene not confidently named. Sequenced sample: PBMCs or T cells enriched from blood (not recorded which). The TCR sequence derives from a woman younger than 30 who had recovered from COVID-19. The DNA is as follows: TGTGCCAGCAGTTACCCCCCCGCCCCTACGTCGCCCGGCTACACCTTC. Its translation is CASSYPPAPTSPGYTF.